What follows describes a single T cell receptor beta chain. The antigen this receptor binds is unknown. No base-level quality is on record; no much larger clone is a single base apart. For CDR1 and CDR2, the germline V gene lists MDHEN and SYDVKM. The CDR3 covers 14 residues, taking in both the cysteine and the phenylalanine. Only the CDR3 DNA stays, 42 bases, in frame from base 1. V lost 8 bases and J lost 2 bases; the stretch between them is 14 bases long. The data were taken from a study of blood T cells in healthy people across ages (dated by TCRdb to between 2014 and 2017). Turning to the overall study: In model experiments, roughly one uniquely barcoded TCR beta cDNA molecule per two T cells was captured by template switching. To track age-related changes in TCR beta repertoire diversity, the study relied on deep sequencing normalized with unique cDNA molecular identifiers. Donors were grouped into four age groups: young (average roughly 17 years), middle-aged (under 40), aged (approximately 58) and long-lived (approximately 78). To avoid experimental bias, donors of different ages were randomly spread across the sequencing lanes. The study analyzed two additional independent replicas of 1 million unique cDNA reads from the same blood draw for two donors, one aged 18 to 30 and one aged 80 or older. The research as a whole found: Estimates of total diversity from one million sequenced T cells were regarded as lower bounds and underestimates. Observed TCR beta diversity per million T cells fell roughly linearly with age, and a significant reduction was already apparent by age around 36. Since profiling was done on bulk unsorted PBMCs, naive and antigen-experienced compartments could not be conclusively compared. The long-lived group showed more naive CD4+ T cells, fewer expanded clones and increased TCR diversity than the aged group, suggesting age selection. Because donor CMV infection status was unknown, age-related changes in expanded clonotypes were potentially confounded. A strong correlation was found between observed TCR beta diversity and the percentage of naive T cells measured by flow cytometry.

Systemically healthy Caucasian individuals from Russia, some 38 in total and aged about 6 to 90 years, were included as donors. About 10 milliliters of peripheral blood were collected from each donor into EDTA-treated Vacutainer tubes. Ficoll-Paque density-gradient centrifugation was used to isolate PBMCs, with at least 6 million per sample. Trizol reagent was used to extract total RNA from the PBMCs, yielding at least 5.5 micrograms per sample. The percentages of naive CD45RAhigh/CD27high T cells were determined by flow cytometry on a PBMC aliquot from every donor. To prepare the library, 5' RACE was applied. Sequencing relied on an Illumina HiSeq 2500. A second PCR of about 6 to 11 cycles was run with a J-beta primer mix and a sample-barcoded 5' primer. Each TCR beta cDNA molecule received a unique molecular identifier from a template-switch 5' adaptor carrying 12 random nucleotides. Each sample yielded at least 3 million CDR3-containing paired-end reads. First-strand cDNA was synthesized from all RNA with the Mint cDNA synthesis kit, primed by a TRBC-specific oligonucleotide. Following uracil-DNA glycosylase treatment, a first 18-cycle PCR with universal primers M1SS and BC2_uni_R was performed on all cDNA. As for the original processing: Normalization of each sample was performed by random selection of 1 million high-quality reads, each carrying a distinct molecular identifier. Instead of being binned into consensus sequences, reads that shared molecular identifiers were thrown out. MiTCR, set to a Q25 quality threshold and the strictest error-elimination algorithm, was used for CDR3 identification, clonotype clustering and error correction. A nonparametric unseen species model with Euler transformation was used to estimate lower-bound total TCR beta diversity. The public reads were run again by TCRdb, first through fastp at Q25 and then through MiXCR, and only productive beta chains were kept. Rows with one shared CDR3 protein collapse into an entry with the most common genes and DNA. In this record, the V and J calls reflect TCRdb's handling and not the investigators' own analysis. Counted in this sample were over 1,300,000 distinct CDR3 sequences; roughly 60% of them appeared once. 6.5% to 8.5% of the sample comes from the top ten.

What was sequenced was blood. This TCR was sampled from a man younger than 35 in good health. In this chain, TRBV28 is recombined with TRBJ2-3; the D gene is unclear. The CDR3 region has the sequence CASAKQPSTDTQYF. The DNA sequence follows: TGTGCCAGCGCTAAACAGCCCTCCACAGATACGCAGTATTTT. Reference TRBV28 and TRBJ2-3 genes cover what lies past the CDR3, so the full variable domain is DVKVTQSSRYLVKRTGEKVFLECVQDMDHENMFWYRQDPGLGLRLIYFSYDVKMKEKGDIPEGYSVSREKKERFSLILESASTNQTSMYLCASAKQPSTDTQYFGPGTRLTVL.